Each of the 31 T cell receptor beta chains below was sequenced from the same sample in a study of CD8 T cells in ankylosing spondylitis. Overall study results and limits: A TCR beta motif of 7 to 9 highly homologous variants seemed to mark ankylosing spondylitis blood.

TCRdb reprocessed the 5' RACE reads with MiXCR, giving one entry per CDR3 protein. The sample consists of some 840,000 distinct CDR3 sequences, around 11% of them appearing once. Their cognate antigens are unknown. Material: blood, either unsorted or a sorted T cell fraction (not recorded which). These receptors came from a male donor with ankylosing spondylitis.

The V call is TRBV20-1, the J call TRBJ1-1, with TRBD1 as a possible D gene (5 bases). Germline V CDR1 and CDR2: DFQATT, SNEGSKA (reference sequence). Trimming removed 0 bases at V and 1 base at J, with 12 bases between. There are 15 residues in the CDR3. The CDR3 DNA follows: TGCAGTGCTAGAGACCCTGGGACTGGGAACACTGAAGCTTTCTTT. Its translation is CSARDPGTGNTEAFF.

The sample holds a few counts of this clonotype. J is TRBJ1-5 and V is TRBV20-1, with a tentative D call TRBD1 (5 bases). Germline V gene lookup returns CDR1 DFQATT and CDR2 SNEGSKA (reference sequence). The CDR3 length is 14 residues. Trimming removed 6 bases from V and 2 bases from J, with 14 bases in between. The chain's CDR3 is CSALRLTGNQPQHF. DNA for the CDR3: TGCAGTGCCCTTAGGTTGACAGGCAATCAGCCCCAGCATTTT.

This clonotype appeared a few times. The chain uses TRBV7-3 and TRBJ2-2, with 9 bases that match TRBD1. The CDR3 extends over 16 amino acids. Trimming cost V 4 bases and J 6 bases; bases outside gene matches: 9. Germline V gives CDR1 SGHTA, CDR2 FQGTGA. The CDR3 region is CASSSPDRDRAGELFF. In DNA form, the CDR3 reads TGTGCCAGCAGCTCCCCGGACAGGGACAGGGCCGGGGAGCTGTTTTTT.

The chain recombines TRBV20-1 with TRBJ2-7; 9 bases agree with TRBD2. CDR1 and CDR2 (germline): DFQATT, SNEGSKA (reference sequence). The CDR3 is 14 amino acids. The V segment lost 0 bases and the J segment 5 bases; nucleotides outside the gene matches: 5. The CDR3 DNA is TGCAGTGCTAGAGACCGGGGACTAGCAGACGAGCAGTACTTC. Amino acids: CSARDRGLADEQYF.

The chain joins TRBV5-1 to TRBJ2-7, with 7 positions matching TRBD2. Per the germline V gene, CDR1 is SGHRS and CDR2 is YFSETQ. V shed 1 base and J 6 bases; nucleotides not matched to a gene: 4. The CDR3 consists of 13 residues. The CDR3 protein is CASSLFREGEQYF. DNA of the CDR3: TGCGCCAGCAGCTTGTTCAGGGAGGGCGAGCAGTACTTC.

This clonotype has at least ten counts. The CDR3 here is CASSSGTYEYEQYF. The CDR3 DNA sequence: TGTGCCAGCAGCTCCGGGACATATGAATACGAGCAGTACTTC. This chain links TRBV7-2 with TRBJ2-7; D perhaps matches TRBD1 (6 bases). V was trimmed by 4 bases and J by 4 bases, leaving 14 bases between them. The CDR3 runs 14 residues. In germline, CDR1 is SGHTA, CDR2 FQGNSA.

This clonotype was seen only a few times. This chain joins TRBV5-6 and TRBJ2-7; perhaps TRBD2 as D (6 bases). V was trimmed by 4 bases and J by 9 bases, leaving 23 bases between them. Germline lookup yields CDR1 SGHDT and CDR2 YYEEEE. The CDR3 spans 15 residues. CDR3 DNA: TGTGCCAGCAGCCTCCCCCGGGAGTTCATAACACGGCAGTACTTC. This gives the protein CASSLPREFITRQYF.

The DNA of the CDR3 is TGTGCCAGCAGCCGGCTCCAGGGTGAGACCCAGTACTTC. Translated, it gives CASSRLQGETQYF. The V and J genes are TRBV5-6 and TRBJ2-5, with D maybe TRBD1 (5 bases). The CDR3 runs to 13 residues. Germline values: CDR1 SGHDT, CDR2 YYEEEE. Trimming took 4 bases from V and 5 from J, leaving 12 bases between them.

This clonotype was detected only a few times. The chain has TRBV5-5 and TRBJ1-1; 11 bases agree with TRBD1. CDR3 size: 13 residues. Trimming cost V 1 base and J 13 bases; bases outside gene matches: 6. Germline CDR1 SGHKS, CDR2 YYEKEE (reference sequence). The CDR3 loop reads CASSLNPGQGVFF. DNA for the CDR3: TGTGCCAGCAGCTTGAACCCGGGACAGGGGGTTTTCTTT.

This rearrangement joins TRBV7-2 to TRBJ1-2; D gene uncertain. Germline V lookup: CDR1 SGHTA, CDR2 FQGNSA. Trimming took 2 bases from V and 4 from J, leaving 11 bases between them. The CDR3 is 14 amino acids. The CDR3 coding sequence is TGTGCCAGCAGCTTATCCAGCGGCATCTATGGCTACACCTTC. Residues: CASSLSSGIYGYTF.

This clonotype was seen more than once but under ten times. The gene calls are TRBV20-1 and TRBJ2-7; D may match TRBD1 or TRBD2 (6 bases each). The ends were cut back, 8 bases at V and 0 bases at J, with 17 bases in the middle. Germline values: CDR1 DFQATT, CDR2 SNEGSKA (reference sequence). This CDR3 contains 14 residues. CDR3 loop: CSYYWRGHSYEQYF. The CDR3 DNA sequence: TGCAGTTACTACTGGCGGGGACACTCCTACGAGCAGTACTTC.

This chain connects TRBV4-2 to TRBJ2-7, with 10 bases aligning to TRBD2. Germline V lookup: CDR1 LGHNA, CDR2 YNFKEQ. The CDR3 is 18 residues long. Trimming cost V 3 bases and J 2 bases; bases outside gene matches: 13. The CDR3 coding sequence is TGTGCCAGCAGCCAGTCCACCTTGCGGACTAGCGGACCCTACGAGCAGTACTTC. Encoded protein: CASSQSTLRTSGPYEQYF.

This clonotype was seen repeatedly, ten times or more. The chain carries TRBV29-1 and TRBJ1-3, with 9 positions matching TRBD1. The junction had 4 bases not matched to a gene; V was cut back by 4 bases and J by 3 bases. Germline CDR1 SQVTM, CDR2 ANQGSEA. CDR3 length: 14 amino acids. As DNA, the CDR3 is TGCAGCGTTGTGGACAGGGGACGTGGAAACACCATATATTTT. Its translation is CSVVDRGRGNTIYF.

This clonotype was observed at least ten times. The chain joins TRBV6-1 to TRBJ2-7; D is undetermined. The CDR3 covers 14 residues. The germline V gene encodes CDR1 MNHNS and CDR2 SASEGT. V lost 6 bases to trimming and J lost 7 bases, with 19 bases between them. The CDR3 sequence: CASSSQIPYGEQYF. DNA for the CDR3: TGTGCCAGCAGCTCACAGATTCCTTATGGGGAGCAGTACTTC.

For the CDR3, the DNA is TGTGCCAGCAGAAATGAACTCTATGGCTACACCTTC. Its translation: CASRNELYGYTF. The chain couples TRBV6-5 to TRBJ1-2; no clear D gene. The germline CDR1 and CDR2 sequences are MNHEY and SVGAGI. The length of the CDR3 is 12 residues. V gave up 6 bases and J gave up 4 bases, with 9 bases separating them.

This clonotype was detected only a few times. The V call is TRBV10-3, the J call TRBJ1-3, with TRBD1 as a possible D gene (5 bases). The CDR3 consists of 15 residues. Germline V gene data show CDR1 as ENHRY and CDR2 as SYGVKD. Trimming cost V 0 bases and J 2 bases, with 8 bases left between them. CDR3 coding DNA: TGTGCCATCAGTGAGTCGAGGGGCACTGGAAACACCATATATTTT. This sequence encodes CAISESRGTGNTIYF.

V usage is TRBV7-9 and J usage is TRBJ2-7, with D perhaps TRBD1 (5 bases). The CDR3 has 14 amino acids. The germline gives CDR1 SEHNR, CDR2 FQNEAQ (reference sequence). The V end lost 1 base, the J end lost 3 bases, and 10 bases lay between the germline ends. CDR3 amino acids: CASSLVARVYEQYF. CDR3 nucleotide sequence: TGTGCCAGCAGCTTAGTAGCCAGGGTCTACGAGCAGTACTTC.

This clonotype was counted many times. The rearrangement uses TRBV28 and TRBJ2-7; possibly TRBD1 for D (6 bases). V was cut by 4 bases and J by 3 bases, with 16 bases left in between. From germline, CDR1 is MDHEN and CDR2 SYDVKM. The CDR3 is made up of 15 amino acids. Here the CDR3 reads CASSWASGDVYEQYF. The CDR3 DNA reads TGTGCCAGCAGTTGGGCTTCAGGGGATGTCTACGAGCAGTACTTC.

The rearrangement links TRBV5-1 to TRBJ1-1; no clear D gene. The CDR3 spans 14 residues. CDR1 and CDR2 (germline): SGHRS, YFSETQ. V lost 5 bases to trimming and J lost 3 bases, with 14 bases between them. The CDR3 region has the DNA TGCGCCAGCAGTCTAAGGAGAGGGTACACTGAAGCTTTCTTT. This translates into CASSLRRGYTEAFF.

This clonotype was picked up a small number of times. This chain uses TRBV28 with TRBJ1-1; weak D call: TRBD1 (5 bases). The CDR3 has 14 residues. Trimming cost V 5 bases and J 0 bases, with 10 bases left between them. Germline loops: CDR1 MDHEN, CDR2 SYDVKM. CDR3 in DNA: TGTGCCAGCAGTGCCGGGGGATTGAACACTGAAGCTTTCTTT. This encodes CASSAGGLNTEAFF.

The genes are TRBV10-3 and TRBJ1-2; no clear D gene. Deletions cut 4 bases from V and 4 bases from J, with 16 bases between. The CDR3 length is 15 residues. Germline V gene lookup returns CDR1 ENHRY and CDR2 SYGVKD. CDR3 in DNA: TGTGCCATCAGTGGTTTGGTAAACCTGTCCTATGGCTACACCTTC. It encodes CAISGLVNLSYGYTF.

The table lists this clonotype with a few counts. The V call is TRBV24-1, the J call TRBJ2-2, with TRBD1 identical over 9 bases. Losses at the gene ends were 6 bases for V and 5 bases for J; bases not matched to a gene: 15. This CDR3 is built from 18 residues. Germline V gene sequence: CDR1 KGHDR, CDR2 SFDVKD. The CDR3 here is CATSHPGTGKVGTGELFF. CDR3 in DNA: TGTGCCACCAGTCACCCCGGGACAGGGAAAGTAGGGACCGGGGAGCTGTTTTTT.

V is TRBV5-1 and J is TRBJ2-3, with D perhaps matching TRBD1 or TRBD2 (5 bases each). With 1 base removed from V and 4 bases from J, the gap between germline ends came to 13 bases. This CDR3 comprises 15 residues. Germline-derived CDR1 and CDR2 are SGHRS and YFSETQ. The DNA for the CDR3 is TGCGCCAGCAGCTTGCAGCGGCTGGGGGCAGATACGCAGTATTTT. It is translated as CASSLQRLGADTQYF.

The table lists this clonotype with a few counts. The chain links TRBV12-3 or TRBV12-4 to TRBJ1-1; unclear D gene. The CDR3 runs to 12 residues. Trimming removed 5 bases at V and 8 bases at J, with 12 bases between. In nucleotides, the CDR3 is TGTGCCAGCAGTCTACCTCTGGGGGAAGCTTTCTTT. Translation gives CASSLPLGEAFF.

Notes on this clonotype: A read error may explain this, as a much larger clone is one base away. This chain links TRBV12-3 or TRBV12-4 with TRBJ2-7; D gene unclear. CDR3 length: 12 amino acids. CDR3 coding DNA: TGTGCCAGCAGTTCCAACGAGGCCGAGCAGTGCTTC. As protein: CASSSNEAEQCF.

V gene TRBV7-2 combines with J gene TRBJ1-1, with a possible D match to TRBD1 (6 bases). Trimming shortened V by 7 bases and J by 4 bases, and 10 bases separated the two germline ends. This CDR3 region has 12 residues. Germline CDR1 SGHTA, CDR2 FQGNSA. DNA for the CDR3: TGTGCCAGCACCAAGGGGGTCACTGAAGCTTTCTTT. This codes for CASTKGVTEAFF.

Regarding this clonotype: A read error is likely here: a far larger clone is one base away. The rearrangement joins TRBV6-2 or TRBV6-3 to TRBJ2-5; D gene ambiguous. CDR1 and CDR2 from the germline V gene are MNHEY and SVGEGT. The CDR3 contains 12 residues. Between the trimmed V and J ends, which lost 2 bases and 5 bases, there was a span of 6 bases. The CDR3 bases are TGTGCCAGCAGTTACGTGGGGGAGACCCAGTACTTC. Translating gives CASSYVGETQYF.

This chain uses TRBV5-4 with TRBJ2-5, with D perhaps TRBD2 (5 bases). Germline values: CDR1 SGHNT, CDR2 YYREEE (reference sequence). The CDR3 covers 16 residues. V was cut by 0 bases and J by 4 bases, with 16 bases left in between. The CDR3 bases are TGTGCCAGCAGCTTGGATGGGAGCACCCAAGGAGAGACCCAGTACTTC. Its protein is CASSLDGSTQGETQYF.

This clonotype was seen only a few times. J is TRBJ2-7 and V is TRBV18, with TRBD1 matching 7 bases. CDR3 size: 15 residues. Germline V lookup: CDR1 KGHSH, CDR2 LQKENI. Trimming cost V 3 bases and J 1 base; bases outside gene matches: 6. CDR3 sequence: CASSPTTGRSYEQYF. CDR3 bases: TGTGCCAGCTCACCGACGACAGGGCGGTCCTACGAGCAGTACTTC.

This clonotype was recorded many times. The chain couples TRBV29-1 to TRBJ2-3; no firm D call. CDR3 length: 12 amino acids. V was cut by 3 bases and J by 1 base, with 5 bases left in between. Germline loops: CDR1 SQVTM, CDR2 ANQGSEA. The DNA for the CDR3 is TGCAGCGTTGATGAGGGCACAGATACGCAGTATTTT. Encoded protein: CSVDEGTDTQYF.

In this sample, this clonotype turned up many times. The chain carries TRBV10-3 and TRBJ2-7, with 8 positions matching TRBD1. The V and J ends lost 3 bases and 5 bases, in that order; junction bases with no gene match: 9. CDR3 size: 15 residues. The germline gives CDR1 ENHRY, CDR2 SYGVKD. CDR3 sequence (DNA): TGTGCCATCAGTGAAAGCCCAGGGGGCCCCGACGAGCAGTACTTC. Residues: CAISESPGGPDEQYF.